This T cell receptor (beta chain) was identified during a study of blood T cells in healthy people across ages. CDR3 length: 13 amino acids. A second PCR, run for about 6 to 12 cycles, used a sample-barcoded 5' primer plus a J-beta primer mix. MiXCR was run by TCRdb on the 5' RACE reads, yielding one entry per CDR3 protein. The sample consists of about 680,000 distinct CDR3 sequences, over 45% of them appearing once. The chain employs TRBV12-3 or TRBV12-4 and TRBJ2-7; 7 bases fit TRBD2. The J call is doubtful: the DNA matches TRBJ2-5 better. The receptor's source is a woman aged 55-70 years in good health. The source material was blood. CDR3 nucleotide sequence: TGTGCCAGCAGTATGGGGGGGAAAGAGACCCAGTACTTC. Its translation is CASSMGGKETQYF.